This TCR beta chain comes out of a study of cytomegalovirus exposure and HLA in healthy donors. The V gene's germline CDR1 is SGHRS and CDR2 YFSETQ. Deletions cut 0 bases from V and 2 bases from J, with 12 bases between. This CDR3 contains 15 residues. Samples came from healthy bone marrow donors. The PCR ran on 60 Vbeta and 13 Jbeta primers. Assay: immunoSEQ multiplex PCR; the TCRdb copy retains only in-frame clones and omits some. The sample includes 160,000 or so clones, 78% seen only once; the top ten take 3% to 3.5%. The receptor was derived from a woman aged 35 to 49 in good health and CMV-seronegative. V gene TRBV5-1 combines with J gene TRBJ2-7, with a possible D match to TRBD2 (6 bases). Sequenced input: PBMCs. The CDR3 loop reads CASSLGGGGAYEQYF. The CDR3 region has the DNA TGCGCCAGCAGCTTGGGTGGCGGAGGGGCCTACGAGCAGTACTTC. Using reference TRBV5-1 and TRBJ2-7 for the parts outside the CDR3, the full variable domain is KAGVTQTPRYLIKTRGQQVTLSCSPISGHRSVSWYQQTPGQGLQFLFEYFSETQRNKGNFPGRFSGRQFSNSRSEMNVSTLELGDSALYLCASSLGGGGAYEQYFGPGTRLTVT.